Listed here are 16 T cell receptor beta chains from one sample, sequenced in a study of human T cells and chemical hapten exposure (dated by TCRdb to the early 2020s). The sample's time point label is to be understood as: patch test 1, 2 weeks after DPC sensitization. The sample's treatment or condition label is to be understood as: therapeutic diphenylcyclopropenone sensitization with weekly scalp DPC. Libraries were made using RACE. Sequencing took place on a NextSeq 500. TCRdb cleaned the public reads at Q25 with fastp, built clones with MiXCR and kept in-frame beta chains. Identical CDR3 proteins give one entry, which carries the most common genes and DNA. A total of tens of thousands of distinct CDR3 sequences appear in this sample, approximately 8.6% of them only once. 13% of the sample comes from the top ten. This specimen was whole blood, taken in connection with sensitization to the hapten diphenylcyclopropenone (DPC). The source of these receptors is a woman aged 40-49 years with alopecia areata. Some clones in this sample may be carry-over from other donors' samples.

This clonotype was picked up a small number of times. This chain connects TRBV5-1 to TRBJ2-5, with 7 bases identical to TRBD1. V was pared by 4 bases and J by 5 bases, with 11 bases of the junction left unmatched. The CDR3 is 15 residues long. Germline-derived CDR1 and CDR2 are SGHRS and YFSETQ. The CDR3 reads CASSTEQGFGETQYF. DNA of the CDR3: TGCGCCAGCAGCACGGAACAGGGGTTCGGTGAGACCCAGTACTTC.

This clonotype was observed at least ten times. The gene calls are TRBV5-1 and TRBJ1-1; 11 bases line up with TRBD1. Looked up from germline, CDR1 is SGHRS and CDR2 is YFSETQ. Trimming cost V 7 bases and J 1 base; bases outside gene matches: 0. The CDR3 totals 13 residues. The CDR3 here is CASGQGANTEAFF. The CDR3 DNA reads as TGCGCCAGCGGACAGGGGGCGAACACTGAAGCTTTCTTT.

In this sample, this clonotype turned up many times. The chain is built from TRBV24-1 and TRBJ1-2; tentatively, D is TRBD1 (5 bases). Looked up from germline, CDR1 is KGHDR and CDR2 is SFDVKD. The CDR3 extends over 11 amino acids. Deletions cut 6 bases from V and 8 bases from J, with 9 bases between. The CDR3 reads CATSKGQGYTF. Written as DNA, the CDR3 is TGTGCCACCAGTAAGGGGCAAGGCTACACCTTC.

This clonotype has only a few counts. The genes are TRBV27 and TRBJ2-7; TRBD1 might be the D (5 bases). The CDR3 runs to 12 residues. Between the trimmed V and J ends, which lost 8 bases and 1 base, there was a span of 9 bases. Per the germline V gene, CDR1 is MNHEY and CDR2 is SMNVEV (reference sequence). The CDR3 sequence: CASWGASYEQYF. In DNA form, the CDR3 reads TGTGCCAGCTGGGGCGCATCCTACGAGCAGTACTTC.

This clonotype was found many times. This chain connects TRBV5-4 to TRBJ2-7; D is undetermined. V was shortened by 0 bases and J by 3 bases, with 13 bases between the two germline ends. The CDR3 spans 15 residues. CDR1 is SGHNT and CDR2 is YYREEE in the germline V gene (reference sequence). CDR3 sequence: CASSLGWGSVYEQYF. The CDR3 DNA follows: TGTGCCAGCAGCTTGGGCTGGGGTTCGGTCTACGAGCAGTACTTC.

This clonotype has only a few counts. V and J are TRBV14 and TRBJ1-1; no definite D call. The germline V and J ends were trimmed by 4 bases and 5 bases, with 17 bases remaining between them. Germline V gene sequence: CDR1 SGHDN, CDR2 FVKESK. This CDR3 region has 15 residues. The CDR3 DNA reads TGTGCCAGCAGCCCTGGTTCCGGGGTTTGGACTGAAGCTTTCTTT. Its protein product is CASSPGSGVWTEAFF.

This clonotype was detected a few times. V is TRBV7-7 and J is TRBJ2-3; a possible D gene is TRBD2 (6 bases). This CDR3 is built from 14 residues. V lost 6 bases to trimming and J lost 1 base, with 11 bases between them. Germline CDR1 SSHAT, CDR2 FNYEAQ (reference sequence). CDR3 amino acids: CASSLSGRTDTQYF. In DNA, the CDR3 is TGTGCCAGCAGTCTTAGCGGACGCACAGATACGCAGTATTTT.

This clonotype has more than one count but fewer than ten. The chain carries TRBV3-1 and TRBJ2-1; maybe TRBD2 (6 bases). Looked up from germline, CDR1 is LGHDT and CDR2 is YNNKEL (reference sequence). The CDR3 covers 13 residues. CDR3 sequence (DNA): TGTGCTGCGGGGATTAGCTCCTACAATGAGCAGTTCTTC. This translates into CAAGISSYNEQFF.

This clonotype was observed a handful of times. The chain recombines TRBV6-2 or TRBV6-3 with TRBJ1-5, with TRBD1 matching over 9 bases. CDR3 length: 14 residues. The ends lost 2 bases at V and 5 bases at J; junction bases unmatched: 1. Germline V lookup: CDR1 MNHEY, CDR2 SVGEGT. CDR3 nucleotide sequence: TGTGCCAGCAGTTACGGGACAGGGCATCAGCCCCAGCATTTT. Residues: CASSYGTGHQPQHF.

There are many counts of this clonotype. The chain's CDR3 is CSVEGFNTEAFF. The CDR3 coding sequence is TGCAGCGTTGAAGGGTTCAACACTGAAGCTTTCTTT. The V gene is TRBV29-1, the J gene TRBJ1-1; D is undetermined. Trimming left V 1 base short and J 2 bases short, with 5 bases between. The CDR3 spans 12 residues. CDR1 and CDR2 (germline): SQVTM, ANQGSEA.

This clonotype appeared many times. This chain uses TRBV9 with TRBJ1-4, with D hard to call. The V end lost 2 bases, the J end lost 4 bases, and 9 bases lay between the germline ends. The CDR3 has 14 residues. In germline, CDR1 is SGDLS, CDR2 YYNGEE. This CDR3 reads CASSVGGSNEKLFF. Written as DNA, the CDR3 is TGTGCCAGCAGCGTTGGAGGGAGTAATGAAAAACTGTTTTTT.

As regards this clonotype: A much larger clone differs by one base, so this may be a read error. The rearrangement links TRBV19 to TRBJ2-7; 9 bases match TRBD1. CDR1 and CDR2 from the germline V gene are LNHDA and SQIVND (reference sequence). The CDR3 extends over 15 amino acids. The CDR3 region is CANSPGTGRLGEQYF. CDR3 DNA: TGTGCCAATAGTCCGGGGACAGGGAGACTCGGCGAGCAGTACTTC.

This clonotype came up many times. V and J are TRBV7-3 and TRBJ2-1; 8 bases match TRBD1. The junction had 9 bases not matched to a gene; V was cut back by 2 bases and J by 6 bases. The germline V gene encodes CDR1 SGHTA and CDR2 FQGTGA. This CDR3 contains 16 residues. In nucleotides, the CDR3 is TGTGCCAGCAGCTTAGTCGGGACAGGCAGAGGCAATGAGCAGTTCTTC. Amino acid sequence: CASSLVGTGRGNEQFF.

This clonotype was seen ten or more times. The chain recombines TRBV4-3 with TRBJ1-5; D is unresolved. The V and J ends lost 0 bases and 1 base respectively, with 7 bases between them. From germline, CDR1 is LGHNA and CDR2 YSLEER. The CDR3 contains 15 residues. This chain's CDR3 is CASSQDSYSNQPQHF. CDR3 nucleotide sequence: TGCGCCAGCAGCCAAGACAGCTACAGCAATCAGCCCCAGCATTTT.

This clonotype has just a few counts. This chain uses TRBV6-1 with TRBJ2-7, with D tentatively TRBD1 (6 bases). Trimming stripped 3 bases from V and 1 base from J, with 13 bases between. The CDR3 has 15 amino acids. Germline CDR1 and CDR2: MNHNS and SASEGT. DNA of the CDR3: TGTGCCAGCAGTGACACGGGGACACCATCCTACGAGCAGTACTTC. It codes for CASSDTGTPSYEQYF.

The CDR3 bases are TGTGCCGTCCAGACTGGGGGAACTACCTACGAGCAGTACTTC. Amino acid sequence: CAVQTGGTTYEQYF. This chain connects TRBV7-8 to TRBJ2-7; TRBD1 or TRBD2 may be the D gene (5 bases each). Trimming left V 11 bases short and J 2 bases short, with 19 bases between. CDR3 length equals 14 residues. The germline V gene has CDR1 SGHVS and CDR2 FQNEAQ. The complete variable domain, with remaining parts taken from reference TRBV7-8 and TRBJ2-7, reads GAGVSQSPRYKVAKRGQDVALRCDPISGHVSLFWYQQALGQGPEFLTYFQNEAQLDKSGLPSDRFFAERPEGSVSTLKIQRTQQEDSAVYLCAVQTGGTTYEQYFGPGTRLTVT.